Below, 24 T cell receptor beta chains from the same sample are listed, as sequenced in a study of blood T cell repertoires in COVID-19. Clones were read by immunoSEQ multiplex PCR, and TCRdb kept only the in-frame ones, dropping some. The sample lists approximately 240,000 clones; around 85% were seen once. The sample taken for sequencing was PBMCs or T cells enriched from blood (not recorded which). The receptors shown here come from a woman aged 50 to 60 in a cohort exposed to, infected with or recovered from COVID-19 (not recorded which).

This clone was recorded a few times. The V call is TRBV25-1, the J call TRBJ1-1, with a possible D match to TRBD1 (6 bases). CDR1 is MGHDK, CDR2 SYGVNS, per germline. With 4 bases removed from V and 1 base from J, the gap between germline ends came to 13 bases. This CDR3 comprises 15 residues. In DNA form, the CDR3 reads TGTGCCAGCAGTGGACACAGGGCCGGGAACACTGAAGCTTTCTTT. It is translated as CASSGHRAGNTEAFF.

The genes are TRBV2 and TRBJ2-1; 13 bases are shared with TRBD2. Germline V lookup: CDR1 SNHLY, CDR2 FYNNEI. The CDR3 is 17 amino acids. J lost 3 bases, V lost 5 bases, and 7 bases had no gene match. The CDR3 reads CASSRTSGSQYYNEQFF. CDR3 coding DNA: TGTGCCAGCAGTCGGACTAGCGGGAGCCAATACTACAATGAGCAGTTCTTC.

The chain has TRBV21-1 and TRBJ2-7; TRBD1, the table's D call, was not compared with the DNA. TRBV21-1 is flagged as a pseudogene. The CDR3 is made up of 14 amino acids. The CDR3 region is CASSKGDSSYEQYF. CDR3 coding DNA: TGTGCCAGCAGCAAAGGGGACAGTTCCTACGAGCAGTACTTC.

This clone was found once. This chain joins TRBV5-1 and TRBJ1-6, with 7 bases that match TRBD1. Looked up from germline, CDR1 is SGHRS and CDR2 is YFSETQ. This CDR3 is built from 15 residues. Germline trimming cut 3 bases from V and 9 bases from J; bases unmatched to any gene: 9. The CDR3 here is CASSWGDRAISPLHF. In DNA form, the CDR3 reads TGCGCCAGCAGCTGGGGAGACAGGGCGATTTCACCCCTCCACTTT.

This clone was observed a single time. Other DNA sequences in the sample encode the same CDR3. V is TRBV6-5 and J is TRBJ1-5, with D uncertain. This CDR3 region has 13 residues. Germline loops: CDR1 MNHEY, CDR2 SVGAGI. With 2 bases removed from V and 6 bases from J, the gap between germline ends came to 8 bases. As DNA, the CDR3 is TGTGCCAGCAGTTACCGCGGCGGTCAGCCCCAGCATTTT. It codes for CASSYRGGQPQHF.

This clone appeared a single time. The CDR3 is CASSRDLAGGYNEQFF. CDR3 sequence (DNA): TGTGCCAGCAGCCGCGACCTAGCGGGGGGGTACAATGAGCAGTTCTTC. V is TRBV9 and J is TRBJ2-1; TRBD2 matches at 12 bases. V lost 4 bases to trimming and J lost 4 bases; unmatched junction nucleotides: 6. The germline gives CDR1 SGDLS, CDR2 YYNGEE. The length of the CDR3 is 16 residues.

The V gene is TRBV10-3, the J gene TRBJ2-3; 7 nucleotides line up with TRBD2. V lost 5 bases to trimming and J lost 1 base; unmatched junction nucleotides: 12. This CDR3 region has 17 residues. CDR1 is ENHRY, CDR2 SYGVKD, per germline. In DNA form, the CDR3 reads TGTGCCATCAGTTCCGAGGGTAGGAGCGGGGGCACAGATACGCAGTATTTT. Protein product: CAISSEGRSGGTDTQYF.

This sequence joins TRBV7-2 and TRBJ2-7, with D possibly TRBD1 on 6 matching bases. The germline CDR1 and CDR2 sequences are SGHTA and FQGNSA. The CDR3 sequence is 14 residues long. Deletions cut 3 bases from V and 0 bases from J, with 9 bases between. CDR3 sequence reads: CASSFDRSSYEQYF. CDR3 DNA sequence: TGTGCCAGCAGCTTTGACAGGAGCTCCTACGAGCAGTACTTC.

V gene TRBV29-1 combines with J gene TRBJ2-1, with TRBD1 identical over 8 bases. V lost 2 bases to trimming and J lost 2 bases; unmatched junction nucleotides: 5. The CDR3 sequence is 15 residues long. The germline V gene has CDR1 SQVTM and CDR2 ANQGSEA. In DNA, the CDR3 is TGCAGCGTTGAATTACAGGGGGTTCCCTACAATGAGCAGTTCTTC. Protein sequence: CSVELQGVPYNEQFF.

The gene calls are TRBV9 and TRBJ1-6, with 7 bases matching TRBD1. The junction had 5 bases not matched to a gene; V was cut back by 3 bases and J by 5 bases. The CDR3 contains 15 residues. Germline V CDR1 and CDR2: SGDLS, YYNGEE. This chain's CDR3 is CASSAGTVNNSPLHF. The CDR3, as DNA: TGTGCCAGCAGCGCCGGGACAGTCAATAATTCACCCCTCCACTTT.

The genes are TRBV21-1 and TRBJ1-5; the D call in the table, TRBD1, was not verified against the DNA. TRBV21-1 is a pseudogene segment. The CDR3 is 14 residues long. CDR3 sequence (DNA): TGTGCCAGCAGCAAACACATATTCAATCAGCCCCAGCATTTT. Protein sequence: CASSKHIFNQPQHF.

To note about this clone: The sample has other DNA sequences that encode this CDR3 too. CDR3 loop: CASSQVAYEQYF. CDR3 nucleotide sequence: TGTGCCAGCAGCCAAGTAGCCTACGAGCAGTACTTC. The chain employs TRBV3-1 (or the pseudogene TRBV3-2) and TRBJ2-7; the D is unclear. Germline CDR1 LGHDT, CDR2 YNNKEL (reference sequence). V lost 1 base to trimming and J lost 2 bases, with 3 bases between them. CDR3 length: 12 amino acids.

Points on this clone: The identical CDR3 is also encoded by other nucleotide sequences in the sample. This rearrangement joins TRBV18 to TRBJ2-7, with 10 positions matching TRBD1. V lost 1 base and J lost 6; bases outside the gene matches: 3. The V gene's germline CDR1 is KGHSH and CDR2 LQKENI. The CDR3 is 14 amino acids. CDR3 amino acids: CASSPLGQGGEQYF. CDR3 nucleotide sequence: TGTGCCAGCTCACCACTAGGACAGGGGGGCGAGCAGTACTTC.

V gene TRBV24-1 combines with J gene TRBJ1-2; 8 bases map to TRBD1. CDR1 is KGHDR, CDR2 SFDVKD, per germline. This CDR3 is built from 13 residues. After removal of 6 bases from V and 8 bases from J, the junction contained 7 bases not matched to a gene. DNA of the CDR3: TGTGCCACCAGTCCAGGACAGGGACGGGGCTACACCTTC. Translation gives CATSPGQGRGYTF.

The gene calls are TRBV30 and TRBJ1-1; maybe TRBD1 (5 bases). Germline V gene lookup returns CDR1 GTSNPN and CDR2 SVGIG (reference sequence). V lost 1 base, J lost 2 bases, and 17 bases lay in between. There are 16 residues in the CDR3. The CDR3 nucleotides are TGTGCCTGGAGTGACCCACTCGCGGGGGGTAACACTGAAGCTTTCTTT. It translates to CAWSDPLAGGNTEAFF.

The chain couples TRBV4-1 to TRBJ1-4; D uncertain. Per the germline V gene, CDR1 is MGHRA and CDR2 is YSYEKL. This CDR3 contains 15 residues. Between the trimmed V and J ends, which lost 0 bases and 2 bases, there was a span of 7 bases. For the CDR3, the DNA is TGCGCCAGCAGCCAAGATGGGCAGACTAATGAAAAACTGTTTTTT. Translating it yields CASSQDGQTNEKLFF.

This clone has just one count. The V gene is TRBV5-8, the J gene TRBJ2-7, with 8 bases lining up with TRBD1. The germline gives CDR1 SGHTS, CDR2 YDEGEE. This CDR3 contains 15 residues. V lost 4 bases, J lost 5 bases, and 11 bases stayed unmatched. The CDR3 region is CASSHPRTGSHEQYF. For the CDR3, the DNA is TGTGCCAGCAGCCACCCGAGGACAGGGAGCCACGAGCAGTACTTC.

The chain links TRBV10-1 to TRBJ1-1; no definite D call. With 9 bases removed from V and 4 bases from J, the gap between germline ends came to 9 bases. Per germline, CDR1 WNHNN and CDR2 SYGVQD (reference sequence). The CDR3 consists of 11 residues. DNA of the CDR3: TGCGCCAGTTTCCCGCGCACTGAAGCTTTCTTT. This translates into CASFPRTEAFF.

As for this clone: A junction boundary mismatches the germline segment, possibly from a read error. The chain employs TRBV3-1 (or the pseudogene TRBV3-2) and TRBJ1-1; 7 bases align to TRBD1. This CDR3 is 19 amino acids long. The V gene's germline CDR1 is LGHDT and CDR2 YNNKEL (reference sequence). The CDR3 nucleotides are TGTGCCAGCACCCAACCGGGGGAAGAACAGGGGAGCCTGAACACTGAAGCTTTCTTT. Translated, it gives CASTQPGEEQGSLNTEAFF.

The V and J genes are TRBV5-1 and TRBJ2-7; 9 bases map to TRBD1. The trim removed 3 bases at V and 5 bases at J, leaving 9 bases unmatched. The CDR3 covers 15 residues. CDR1 and CDR2 (germline): SGHRS, YFSETQ. CDR3 amino acids: CASSSRTGVGNEQYF. The CDR3 DNA follows: TGCGCCAGCAGCTCCAGGACAGGGGTAGGGAACGAGCAGTACTTC. Full variable domain (remainder filled in from reference TRBV5-1 and TRBJ2-7): KAGVTQTPRYLIKTRGQQVTLSCSPISGHRSVSWYQQTPGQGLQFLFEYFSETQRNKGNFPGRFSGRQFSNSRSEMNVSTLELGDSALYLCASSSRTGVGNEQYFGPGTRLTVT.

This clone has only one observation. This sequence joins TRBV9 and TRBJ2-3, with TRBD2 identical over 11 bases. V was pared by 0 bases and J by 2 bases, with 5 bases of the junction left unmatched. Germline V CDR1 and CDR2: SGDLS, YYNGEE. There are 17 residues in the CDR3. The CDR3 here is CASSVVSSGGYTDTQYF. CDR3 bases: TGTGCCAGCAGCGTAGTGTCTAGCGGGGGGTACACAGATACGCAGTATTTT.

This clone was seen only once. The J gene is TRBJ2-2, the V gene TRBV7-9; TRBD2 matches 9 bases. Per the germline V gene, CDR1 is SEHNR and CDR2 is FQNEAQ (reference sequence). Trimming at V came to 7 bases and at J to 3 bases, leaving 6 bases not matched to a gene. The CDR3 has 15 residues. The CDR3: CASTAAGGHTGELFF. In DNA, the CDR3 is TGTGCCAGCACCGCTGCGGGGGGGCACACCGGGGAGCTGTTTTTT.

This rearrangement joins TRBV10-3 to TRBJ2-1, with D tentatively TRBD2 (5 bases). CDR3 size: 13 residues. V was trimmed by 10 bases and J by 5 bases, leaving 15 bases between them. Germline V gene lookup returns CDR1 ENHRY and CDR2 SYGVKD. The CDR3 DNA follows: TGTGCCAGAGCTAGAGGGCCAAACAATGAGCAGTTCTTC. The encoded protein is CARARGPNNEQFF.

The chain carries TRBV9 and TRBJ2-6; D call uncertain. Germline-derived CDR1 and CDR2 are SGDLS and YYNGEE. Trimming stripped 0 bases from V and 1 base from J, with 8 bases between. This CDR3 has 16 residues. This CDR3 reads CASSVDLTSGANVLTF. The CDR3 bases are TGTGCCAGCAGCGTAGATCTTACTTCTGGGGCCAACGTCCTGACTTTC.